These 24 T cell receptor beta chains originate from one sample sequenced in a study of cytomegalovirus exposure and HLA in healthy donors. The primer mix had 60 Vbeta and 13 Jbeta primers. Assay: immunoSEQ multiplex PCR; the TCRdb copy retains only in-frame clones and omits some. The top ten clones hold roughly 7.6% of a sample with under 200,000 clones, approximately 80% of them seen once. Sequencing was done on a sample of PBMCs. The receptors were gathered from a woman aged 25 to 39 in good health and CMV-seropositive.

The genes are TRBV27 and TRBJ2-7; 8 positions agree with TRBD2. The CDR3 length is 19 residues. The J segment lost 3 bases and the V segment lost 2 bases, leaving 18 bases of the junction unmatched. The germline CDR1 and CDR2 sequences are MNHEY and SMNVEV (reference sequence). CDR3 DNA: TGTGCCAGCAGTTTACCGCCTCCCGGGGGGGTTTTCTTTTTCTACGAGCAGTACTTC. This gives the protein CASSLPPPGGVFFFYEQYF.

The chain recombines TRBV11-1 with TRBJ1-1; D is possibly TRBD1 (5 bases). The CDR3 is 14 residues long. Trimming took 2 bases from V and 4 from J, leaving 11 bases between them. The V gene's germline CDR1 is SGHAT and CDR2 FQDESV (reference sequence). CDR3 sequence reads: CASSLNRDSTEAFF. CDR3 bases: TGTGCCAGCAGCTTAAATAGGGACTCCACTGAAGCTTTCTTT.

The chain has TRBV6-6 and TRBJ2-3; the match to TRBD1 covers 7 bases. The CDR3 length is 16 residues. The V gene's germline CDR1 is MNHNY and CDR2 SVGAGI (reference sequence). V lost 0 bases and J lost 6; bases outside the gene matches: 9. CDR3 sequence reads: CASSYSSVARGDTQYF. The CDR3 nucleotides are TGTGCCAGCAGTTACTCGAGTGTGGCCAGGGGGGATACGCAGTATTTT.

The chain joins TRBV15 to TRBJ1-3, with D possibly being TRBD1 (5 bases). CDR3 length: 14 residues. Trimming cost V 0 bases and J 8 bases, with 11 bases left between them. CDR1 is LNHNV and CDR2 is YYDKDF in the germline V gene (reference sequence). The CDR3 region has the DNA TGTGCCACCAGCAGAGATCTCGGGGGACACACCATATATTTT. Its protein product is CATSRDLGGHTIYF. The variable domain in full, completed from reference TRBV15 and TRBJ1-3, reads DAMVIQNPRYQVTQFGKPVTLSCSQTLNHNVMYWYQQKSSQAPKLLFHYYDKDFNNEADTPDNFQSRRPNTSFCFLDIRSPGLGDTAMYLCATSRDLGGHTIYFGEGSWLTVV.

The chain recombines TRBV7-3 with TRBJ2-5; no clear D. Germline CDR1 and CDR2: SGHTA and FQGTGA. V lost 5 bases and J 4 bases, leaving 23 bases between the germline ends. This CDR3 has 17 amino acids. The CDR3 sequence: CASSPQAPPAPPETQYF. For the CDR3, the DNA is TGTGCCAGCAGCCCCCAGGCCCCCCCTGCCCCCCCAGAGACCCAGTACTTC.

This chain joins TRBV7-2 and TRBJ1-1; D not certain. The CDR3 covers 13 residues. V lost 2 bases and J 5 bases, leaving 9 bases between the germline ends. Germline CDR1 SGHTA, CDR2 FQGNSA. This chain's CDR3 is CASSLHRETEAFF. The CDR3 DNA reads TGTGCCAGCAGCTTACACCGAGAGACTGAAGCTTTCTTT.

The chain carries TRBV4-1 and TRBJ1-3; TRBD1 is a possible D gene (5 bases). V shed 0 bases and J shed 3 bases, with 12 bases lying between them. Germline CDR1 MGHRA, CDR2 YSYEKL. CDR3 length: 16 residues. CDR3 region: CASSQDIRGSGNTIYF. The CDR3 nucleotides read TGCGCCAGCAGCCAAGATATTAGGGGTAGTGGAAACACCATATATTTT.

The rearrangement joins TRBV6-5 to TRBJ1-6, with a possible D match to TRBD1 (5 bases). In germline, CDR1 is MNHEY, CDR2 SVGAGI. The V end was cut by 5 bases, the J end by 10 bases, with 18 bases between. The CDR3 totals 15 residues. CDR3 in DNA: TGTGCCAGCAGTCCTCGGTGGGGGGTAGGATCACCCCTCCACTTT. It yields the protein CASSPRWGVGSPLHF.

This sequence joins TRBV12-5 and TRBJ2-5; 11 positions agree with TRBD2. Trimming at V came to 5 bases and at J to 5 bases, leaving 10 bases not matched to a gene. The CDR3 is 16 amino acids. Germline V CDR1 and CDR2: LGHNT, FRNRAP. CDR3 sequence (DNA): TGTGCTAGTGGTACCATTAGCGGGGGGGCCGCGGAGACCCAGTACTTC. It encodes CASGTISGGAAETQYF.

The chain combines TRBV18 with TRBJ1-1; the D gene is possibly TRBD1 (5 bases). The germline gives CDR1 KGHSH, CDR2 LQKENI. The CDR3 covers 14 residues. V gave up 6 bases and J gave up 1 base, with 12 bases separating them. CDR3 protein: CASSFGRGNTEAFF. The CDR3 DNA reads TGTGCCAGCTCCTTCGGGAGGGGGAACACTGAAGCTTTCTTT.

The chain carries TRBV6-4 and TRBJ2-1; TRBD1 matches at 11 bases. Germline V CDR1 and CDR2: MRHNA, SNTAGT. The CDR3 loop spans 14 amino acids. V shed 2 bases and J 6 bases; nucleotides not matched to a gene: 0. The CDR3 DNA reads TGTGCCAGCAGTGACGGGACAGGGGGCAATGAGCAGTTCTTC. Residues: CASSDGTGGNEQFF.

A single count supports this clone. The genes are TRBV28 and TRBJ1-2, with TRBD1 matching 7 bases. The CDR3 is made up of 13 amino acids. Germline V gene data show CDR1 as MDHEN and CDR2 as SYDVKM. The V and J ends lost 2 bases and 6 bases, in that order; junction bases with no gene match: 3. This CDR3 is CASSLTGTDGYTF. The CDR3 DNA sequence: TGTGCCAGCAGTTTAACCGGGACAGATGGCTACACCTTC.

The rearrangement joins TRBV7-3 to TRBJ2-3; D is unclear. Germline values: CDR1 SGHTA, CDR2 FQGTGA. The CDR3 is 14 amino acids. V lost 5 bases and J lost 4, with 13 bases in between. As DNA, the CDR3 is TGTGCCAGCAGCCTTTTTGGCGAGGCAGATACGCAGTATTTT. Protein product: CASSLFGEADTQYF.

This rearrangement joins TRBV7-2 to TRBJ1-4; D may be TRBD1 (6 bases). V dropped 5 bases and J dropped 7 bases, with 14 bases sitting between them. Germline CDR1 and CDR2: SGHTA and FQGNSA. The CDR3 covers 14 residues. The CDR3 sequence: CASSPVRGSEKLFF. CDR3 nucleotides: TGTGCCAGCAGCCCTGTGAGGGGGAGTGAAAAACTGTTTTTT. The whole variable domain, filled in from reference TRBV7-2 and TRBJ1-4, reads GAGVSQSPSNKVTEKGKDVELRCDPISGHTALYWYRQSLGQGLEFLIYFQGNSAPDKSGLPSDRFSAERTGGSVSTLTIQRTQQEDSAVYLCASSPVRGSEKLFFGSGTQLSVL.

A few counts support this clone. The rearrangement links TRBV4-3 to TRBJ2-5, with TRBD2 matching 7 bases. The CDR3 has 14 amino acids. The V and J ends lost 0 bases and 10 bases, in that order; junction bases with no gene match: 8. The germline gives CDR1 LGHNA, CDR2 YSLEER. CDR3 bases: TGCGCCAGCAGCCAAGATCCGAGGGGAGGGGACCAGTACTTC. Its translation: CASSQDPRGGDQYF.

This chain joins TRBV4-2 and TRBJ2-7; TRBD2 agrees at 9 bases. The J call may not be correct, given that the DNA end is closer to TRBJ2-5. This CDR3 contains 13 residues. Germline-derived CDR1 and CDR2 are LGHNA and YNFKEQ. CDR3 coding DNA: TGTGCCAGCAGCCTAGGACTAGCGGAGACCCAGTACTTC. This translates into CASSLGLAETQYF.

The gene calls are TRBV6-5 and TRBJ1-6, with 10 bases that match TRBD1. The CDR3 runs 13 residues. Germline-derived CDR1 and CDR2 are MNHEY and SVGAGI. Trimming took 8 bases from V and 9 from J; bases not matched to a gene: 4. CDR3 loop: CASSGTGVSPLHF. In DNA, the CDR3 is TGTGCCAGCTCGGGGACAGGGGTTTCACCCCTCCACTTT.

The rearrangement joins TRBV6-5 to TRBJ1-2; tentative D call: TRBD1 (5 bases). The germline V and J ends were trimmed by 6 bases and 3 bases, with 17 bases remaining between them. The CDR3 covers 15 residues. Germline values: CDR1 MNHEY, CDR2 SVGAGI. CDR3 nucleotides: TGTGCCAGCAGCGCGTCCAGGGCCAGGCACTATGGCTACACCTTC. Its translation: CASSASRARHYGYTF.

The chain joins TRBV19 to TRBJ2-5; D might be TRBD2 (7 bases). V was trimmed by 4 bases and J by 2 bases, leaving 14 bases between them. This CDR3 is 15 amino acids long. Germline values: CDR1 LNHDA, CDR2 SQIVND (reference sequence). CDR3 sequence (DNA): TGTGCCAGTAGTACAACGGGGGGCCGTCAAGAGACCCAGTACTTC. Its protein product is CASSTTGGRQETQYF.

V and J are TRBV5-1 and TRBJ2-7, with 9 nucleotides matching TRBD1. This CDR3 has 16 amino acids. Unmatched junction bases numbered 7, after V lost 0 bases and J lost 3 bases. The germline V gene encodes CDR1 SGHRS and CDR2 YFSETQ. Here the CDR3 DNA reads TGCGCCAGCAGCTTGGTCCTAGGGACAGGGAACTACGAGCAGTACTTC. It specifies CASSLVLGTGNYEQYF. The variable domain in full, with the rest retrieved from reference TRBV5-1 and TRBJ2-7, is KAGVTQTPRYLIKTRGQQVTLSCSPISGHRSVSWYQQTPGQGLQFLFEYFSETQRNKGNFPGRFSGRQFSNSRSEMNVSTLELGDSALYLCASSLVLGTGNYEQYFGPGTRLTVT.

V and J are TRBV7-3 and TRBJ1-2; D is perhaps TRBD1 (5 bases). V was shortened by 5 bases and J by 3 bases, with 16 bases between the two germline ends. The CDR3 has 15 residues. CDR1 is SGHTA, CDR2 FQGTGA, per germline. The CDR3 here is CASSPGGGGYYGYTF. The CDR3 DNA sequence: TGTGCCAGCAGCCCCGGCGGGGGGGGTTACTATGGCTACACCTTC.

This rearrangement joins TRBV19 to TRBJ1-1; D not resolved. CDR3 length: 13 residues. In germline, CDR1 is LNHDA, CDR2 SQIVND (reference sequence). Trimming pared 2 bases from V and 5 bases from J, leaving 9 bases between. The CDR3 region is CASSIIHETEAFF. The CDR3 region has the DNA TGTGCCAGTAGTATAATCCACGAGACTGAAGCTTTCTTT.

V and J are TRBV5-1 and TRBJ1-1, with D perhaps TRBD1 (6 bases). Between the trimmed V and J ends, which lost 4 bases and 5 bases, there was a span of 18 bases. This CDR3 is 15 amino acids long. The germline gives CDR1 SGHRS, CDR2 YFSETQ. The CDR3 sequence is CASSEQQGVLTEAFF. DNA for the CDR3: TGCGCCAGCAGCGAACAACAGGGAGTTTTGACTGAAGCTTTCTTT.

This clone showed up just a few times. This rearrangement joins TRBV28 to TRBJ2-2, with 10 bases fitting TRBD2. CDR1 is MDHEN and CDR2 is SYDVKM in the germline V gene. The trim removed 7 bases at V and 7 bases at J, leaving 30 bases unmatched. The CDR3 sequence is 22 residues long. CDR3 residues: CASTEIGQGKGWSGGAGGELFF. The CDR3 DNA sequence: TGTGCCAGCACCGAGATAGGACAGGGAAAAGGTTGGAGCGGGGGGGCCGGCGGGGAGCTGTTTTTT.